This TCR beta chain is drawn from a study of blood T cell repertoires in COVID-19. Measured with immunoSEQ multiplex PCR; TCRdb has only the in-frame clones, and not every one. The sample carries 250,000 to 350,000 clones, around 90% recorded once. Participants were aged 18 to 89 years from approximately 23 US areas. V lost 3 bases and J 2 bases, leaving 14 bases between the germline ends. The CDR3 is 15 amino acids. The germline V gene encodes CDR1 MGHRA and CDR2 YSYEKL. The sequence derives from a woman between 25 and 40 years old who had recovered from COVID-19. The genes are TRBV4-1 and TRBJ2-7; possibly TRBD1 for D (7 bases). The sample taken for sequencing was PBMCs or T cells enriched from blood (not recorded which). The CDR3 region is CASSQSRGETYEQYF. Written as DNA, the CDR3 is TGCGCCAGCAGCCAGTCCAGGGGGGAAACCTACGAGCAGTACTTC.